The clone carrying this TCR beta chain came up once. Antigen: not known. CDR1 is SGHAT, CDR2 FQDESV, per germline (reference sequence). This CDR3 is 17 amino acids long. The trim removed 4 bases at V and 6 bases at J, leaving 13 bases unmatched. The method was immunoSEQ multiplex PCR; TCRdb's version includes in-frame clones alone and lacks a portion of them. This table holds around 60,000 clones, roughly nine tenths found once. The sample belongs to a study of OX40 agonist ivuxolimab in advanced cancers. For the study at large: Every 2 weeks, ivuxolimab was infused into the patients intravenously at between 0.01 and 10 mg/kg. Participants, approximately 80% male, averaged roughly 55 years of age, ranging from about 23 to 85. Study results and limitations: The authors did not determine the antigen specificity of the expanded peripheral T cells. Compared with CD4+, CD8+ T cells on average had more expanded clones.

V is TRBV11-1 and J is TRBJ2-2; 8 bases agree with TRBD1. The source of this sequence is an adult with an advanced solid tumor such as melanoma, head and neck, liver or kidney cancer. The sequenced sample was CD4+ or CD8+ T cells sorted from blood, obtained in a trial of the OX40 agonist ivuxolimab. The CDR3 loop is CASSSPRDRILSGELFF. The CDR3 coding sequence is TGTGCCAGCAGCTCCCCCCGGGACAGGATACTGTCCGGGGAGCTGTTTTTT. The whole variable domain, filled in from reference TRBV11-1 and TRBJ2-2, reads EAEVAQSPRYKITEKSQAVAFWCDPISGHATLYWYRQILGQGPELLVQFQDESVVDDSQLPKDRFSAERLKGVDSTLKIQPAELGDSAMYLCASSSPRDRILSGELFFGEGSRLTVL.